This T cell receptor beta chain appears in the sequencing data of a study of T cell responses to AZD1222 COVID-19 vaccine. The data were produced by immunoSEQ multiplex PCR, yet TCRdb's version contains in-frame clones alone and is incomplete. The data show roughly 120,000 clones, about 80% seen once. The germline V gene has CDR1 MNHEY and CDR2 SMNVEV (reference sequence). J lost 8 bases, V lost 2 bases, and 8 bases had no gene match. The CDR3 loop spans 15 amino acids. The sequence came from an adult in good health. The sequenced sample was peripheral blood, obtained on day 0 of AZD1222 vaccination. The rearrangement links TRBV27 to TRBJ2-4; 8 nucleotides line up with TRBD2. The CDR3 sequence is CASSLQAGVGHIQYF. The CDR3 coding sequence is TGTGCCAGCAGTTTACAAGCGGGAGTGGGGCACATTCAGTACTTC.